These 24 T cell receptor beta chains came from one sample sequenced in a study of shared clonotypes between healthy human individuals. Using immunoSEQ multiplex PCR, the repertoire was profiled, and TCRdb retains in-frame clones only, with some absent. This table holds a few hundred thousand clones, just under 97% found once. The naive CD8 fraction comprised CD45RO-negative cells positively selected for CCR7 and excluded terminally differentiated effector memory CD45RA+ cells. The sample consisted of naive CD8+ T cells sorted from blood. These receptors were obtained from a woman aged 30 to 39 in good health.

The rearrangement links TRBV2 to TRBJ2-7; 9 nucleotides align to TRBD2. The CDR3 has 15 amino acids. In germline, CDR1 is SNHLY, CDR2 FYNNEI. Losses at the gene ends were 2 bases for V and 2 bases for J; bases not matched to a gene: 4. CDR3 nucleotide sequence: TGTGCCAGCAGTGAAACCGCGGGAGGGCCCTACGAGCAGTACTTC. This encodes CASSETAGGPYEQYF.

The chain links TRBV5-1 to TRBJ2-5, with D unclear. Judging by the DNA end, TRBJ2-7 fits better; the J call may be wrong. The CDR3 runs 11 residues. Per germline, CDR1 SGHRS and CDR2 YFSETQ. The CDR3, as DNA: TGCGCCAGCAGCAACAACTACGAGCAGTACTTC. Its protein product is CASSNNYEQYF.

The chain is built from TRBV7-9 and TRBJ2-3, with D tentatively TRBD2 (6 bases). There are 16 residues in the CDR3. The V end was cut by 1 base, the J end by 7 bases, with 18 bases between. The V gene's germline CDR1 is SEHNR and CDR2 FQNEAQ (reference sequence). The CDR3 region is CASSLGRTLATNTQYF. As DNA, the CDR3 is TGTGCCAGCAGCTTAGGCAGAACACTAGCTACTAATACGCAGTATTTT.

The chain joins TRBV2 to TRBJ2-5, with 9 bases identical to TRBD2. J gave up 1 base and V 5 bases, and 2 bases lay outside the gene matches. CDR1 SNHLY and CDR2 FYNNEI come from the germline V gene. The CDR3 runs to 14 residues. The CDR3 DNA sequence: TGTGCCAGCAGTAGCGGGAGGCTCCAAGAGACCCAGTACTTC. Translating gives CASSSGRLQETQYF.

The chain links TRBV11-2 to TRBJ2-7; TRBD1 matches 8 bases. CDR1 SGHAT and CDR2 FQNNGV come from the germline V gene. J was trimmed by 2 bases and V by 5 bases; bases with no gene match: 2. The CDR3 is 13 residues long. The CDR3 DNA is TGTGCCAGCAGCCAGGGACAGGCCTACGAGCAGTACTTC. Protein product: CASSQGQAYEQYF.

J is TRBJ1-2 and V is TRBV27; D might be TRBD1 (6 bases). Trimming removed 4 bases from V and 5 bases from J, with 20 bases in between. This CDR3 contains 16 residues. CDR1 and CDR2 from the germline V gene are MNHEY and SMNVEV (reference sequence). The CDR3 region has the DNA TGTGCCAGCAGTTCGTCTCCCGGGACATCTTTTTATGGCTACACCTTC. Protein sequence: CASSSSPGTSFYGYTF.

V gene TRBV5-4 combines with J gene TRBJ2-2; 11 nucleotides match TRBD2. The CDR3 consists of 16 residues. Germline CDR1 SGHNT, CDR2 YYREEE (reference sequence). J lost 5 bases, V lost 3 bases, and 6 bases had no gene match. The CDR3 bases are TGTGCCAGCAGCTCGACTAGCGGGACTAGGACCGGGGAGCTGTTTTTT. The encoded protein is CASSSTSGTRTGELFF.

The sample holds one count of this clone. The J gene is TRBJ2-5, the V gene TRBV2, with 7 bases aligning to TRBD2. CDR1 is SNHLY, CDR2 FYNNEI, per germline. V was pared by 7 bases and J by 3 bases, with 5 bases of the junction left unmatched. The CDR3 covers 13 residues. CDR3 nucleotide sequence: TGTGCCAGCAAATCGGGACTAAAAGAGACCCAGTACTTC. It yields the protein CASKSGLKETQYF.

This chain links TRBV28 with TRBJ2-1; the match to TRBD2 covers 7 bases. The CDR3 runs 16 residues. V gave up 4 bases and J gave up 3 bases; unmatched junction bases: 9. Germline V gene sequence: CDR1 MDHEN, CDR2 SYDVKM. The CDR3 sequence is CASSSSREDNYNEQFF. The CDR3 bases are TGTGCCAGCAGTTCTTCCCGGGAGGATAACTACAATGAGCAGTTCTTC.

The genes are TRBV25-1 and TRBJ1-2, with D hard to call. V dropped 1 base and J dropped 5 bases, with 8 bases sitting between them. CDR3 length: 13 amino acids. Per the germline V gene, CDR1 is MGHDK and CDR2 is SYGVNS. As DNA, the CDR3 is TGTGCCAGCAGTGAATCCCACGGGTATGGCTACACCTTC. Translation gives CASSESHGYGYTF.

V usage is TRBV27 and J usage is TRBJ2-7, with D perhaps TRBD2 (6 bases). The CDR3 totals 15 residues. The ends were cut back, 4 bases at V and 0 bases at J, with 13 bases in the middle. Germline CDR1 MNHEY, CDR2 SMNVEV (reference sequence). Written as DNA, the CDR3 is TGTGCCAGCAGTTCCCCCTCCGGGGGCTCCTACGAGCAGTACTTC. Protein sequence: CASSSPSGGSYEQYF.

The chain employs TRBV10-2 and TRBJ2-7, with 7 bases lining up with TRBD1. The CDR3 spans 16 residues. With 5 bases clipped from V and 0 bases from J, the junction kept 10 bases outside the gene matches. Germline V gene data show CDR1 as WSHSY and CDR2 as SAAADI. DNA of the CDR3: TGCGCCAGCAGTCAGTTTGGACAGGAAAGCTCCTACGAGCAGTACTTC. Protein: CASSQFGQESSYEQYF.

The chain uses TRBV15 and TRBJ2-7, with 12 bases lining up with TRBD2. The CDR3 is made up of 16 amino acids. Germline trimming cut 3 bases from V and 4 bases from J; bases unmatched to any gene: 7. Germline CDR1 is LNHNV and CDR2 is YYDKDF (reference sequence). CDR3 residues: CATSRFGLAGSYEQYF. CDR3 coding DNA: TGTGCCACCAGCAGGTTCGGACTAGCGGGATCTTACGAGCAGTACTTC. Together with reference TRBV15 and TRBJ2-7, the CDR3 gives the full variable domain: DAMVIQNPRYQVTQFGKPVTLSCSQTLNHNVMYWYQQKSSQAPKLLFHYYDKDFNNEADTPDNFQSRRPNTSFCFLDIRSPGLGDTAMYLCATSRFGLAGSYEQYFGPGTRLTVT.

V is TRBV27 and J is TRBJ2-7; no clear D. The CDR3 consists of 15 residues. Trimming left V 5 bases short and J 5 bases short, with 19 bases between. CDR1 is MNHEY, CDR2 SMNVEV, per germline (reference sequence). CDR3 residues: CASSLRLAGSHEQYF. DNA for the CDR3: TGTGCCAGCAGTCTCCGTTTGGCAGGCAGTCACGAGCAGTACTTC.

The chain joins TRBV5-1 to TRBJ2-7, with D maybe TRBD1 (6 bases). This CDR3 has 13 amino acids. The germline V and J ends were trimmed by 2 bases and 7 bases, with 13 bases remaining between them. Germline CDR1 SGHRS, CDR2 YFSETQ. The CDR3 sequence is CASSFGGGWEQYF. The CDR3 DNA is TGCGCCAGCAGCTTTGGTGGGGGCTGGGAGCAGTACTTC.

The genes are TRBV7-6 and TRBJ2-1, with 10 bases that match TRBD2. There are 18 residues in the CDR3. V was clipped by 5 bases and J by 5 bases; unmatched bases: 15. CDR1 is SGHVS and CDR2 is FNYEAQ in the germline V gene. CDR3 region: CASSLKSGRALFDNEQFF. DNA of the CDR3: TGTGCCAGCAGCCTTAAAAGCGGGAGGGCCCTTTTCGACAATGAGCAGTTCTTC.

This rearrangement joins TRBV19 to TRBJ1-5; D gene ambiguous. Trimming took off 0 bases at V and 4 bases at J, with 7 bases between the two ends. CDR1 and CDR2 from the germline V gene are LNHDA and SQIVND (reference sequence). This CDR3 has 14 amino acids. For the CDR3, the DNA is TGTGCCAGTAGTATAGATCCTGAGAATCAGCCCCAGCATTTT. Translated: CASSIDPENQPQHF. The full variable domain, rest sourced from reference TRBV19 and TRBJ1-5, is DGGITQSPKYLFRKEGQNVTLSCEQNLNHDAMYWYRQDPGQGLRLIYYSQIVNDFQKGDIAEGYSVSREKKESFPLTVTSAQKNPTAFYLCASSIDPENQPQHFGDGTRLSIL.

V gene TRBV27 combines with J gene TRBJ2-5; D unresolved. In germline, CDR1 is MNHEY, CDR2 SMNVEV (reference sequence). The ends were cut back, 5 bases at V and 2 bases at J, with 6 bases in the middle. The CDR3 covers 12 residues. CDR3 sequence: CASSDQQETQYF. DNA for the CDR3: TGTGCCAGCAGTGACCAACAAGAGACCCAGTACTTC.

V usage is TRBV5-4 and J usage is TRBJ2-1, with TRBD1 matching over 10 bases. V dropped 4 bases and J dropped 4; count of bases not matched to a gene: 11. The CDR3 runs to 17 residues. Germline V CDR1 and CDR2: SGHNT, YYREEE (reference sequence). The CDR3 sequence: CASSPPGQGTKYNEQFF. For the CDR3, the DNA is TGTGCCAGCAGCCCCCCGGGACAGGGGACCAAATACAATGAGCAGTTCTTC.

The CDR3 loop is CSANTGPEQYF. CDR3 in DNA: TGCAGTGCTAATACAGGGCCCGAGCAGTACTTC. The rearrangement links TRBV20-1 to TRBJ2-5, with D possibly TRBD1 on 6 matching bases. The J call may be in error: the DNA end matches TRBJ2-7 better. The CDR3 is 11 amino acids. Germline V gene data show CDR1 as DFQATT and CDR2 as SNEGSKA (reference sequence).

This clone was counted a few times. This chain links TRBV5-4 with TRBJ1-1; unclear D gene. The germline V and J ends were trimmed by 0 bases and 1 base, with 7 bases remaining between them. CDR3 length: 14 amino acids. Germline CDR1 is SGHNT and CDR2 is YYREEE (reference sequence). The CDR3 reads CASSLAPENTEAFF. CDR3 nucleotides: TGTGCCAGCAGCTTGGCCCCAGAGAACACTGAAGCTTTCTTT.

The gene calls are TRBV10-2 and TRBJ1-1; D call uncertain. Germline CDR1 WSHSY, CDR2 SAAADI. This CDR3 contains 14 residues. Trimming removed 3 bases at V and 6 bases at J, with 14 bases between. The CDR3: CASSDVQNGPEAFF. As DNA, the CDR3 is TGCGCCAGCAGTGACGTCCAAAACGGGCCTGAAGCTTTCTTT.

The chain carries TRBV19 and TRBJ1-1; D ambiguous. Germline V gene sequence: CDR1 LNHDA, CDR2 SQIVND (reference sequence). The CDR3 runs 12 residues. Trimming stripped 3 bases from V and 3 bases from J, with 5 bases between. The DNA for the CDR3 is TGTGCCAGTAGTATTGACGACACTGAAGCTTTCTTT. The encoded protein is CASSIDDTEAFF.

V usage is TRBV11-2 and J usage is TRBJ2-5; 8 bases match TRBD1. CDR3 length equals 15 residues. Per germline, CDR1 SGHAT and CDR2 FQNNGV. After removal of 0 bases from V and 5 bases from J, the junction contained 5 bases not matched to a gene. CDR3 nucleotide sequence: TGTGCCAGCAGCTTAGAAACAGGGGGGTGGGAGACCCAGTACTTC. Translating it yields CASSLETGGWETQYF. The variable domain in full, completed from reference TRBV11-2 and TRBJ2-5, reads EAGVAQSPRYKIIEKRQSVAFWCNPISGHATLYWYQQILGQGPKLLIQFQNNGVVDDSQLPKDRFSAERLKGVDSTLKIQPAKLEDSAVYLCASSLETGGWETQYFGPGTRLLVL.